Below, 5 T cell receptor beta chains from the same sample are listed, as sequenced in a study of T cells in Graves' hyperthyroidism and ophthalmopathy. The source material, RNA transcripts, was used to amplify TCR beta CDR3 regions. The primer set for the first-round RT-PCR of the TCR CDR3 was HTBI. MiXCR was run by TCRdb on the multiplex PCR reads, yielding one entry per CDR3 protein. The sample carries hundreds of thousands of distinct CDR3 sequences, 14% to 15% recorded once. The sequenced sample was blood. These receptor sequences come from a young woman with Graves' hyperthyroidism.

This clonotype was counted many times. CDR3 nucleotides: TGCGCCAGCAGCCTGCGACTAGCGGCACCCTACGAGCAGTACTTC. It specifies CASSLRLAAPYEQYF. V and J are TRBV5-1 and TRBJ2-7, with 9 bases lining up with TRBD2. The CDR3 consists of 15 residues. Trimming removed 4 bases from V and 2 bases from J; junction bases left unmatched: 7. From germline, CDR1 is SGHRS and CDR2 YFSETQ.

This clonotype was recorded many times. The CDR3 protein is CAWSVLDRGTDTQYF. The CDR3 DNA follows: TGTGCCTGGAGTGTTCTGGACAGGGGCACAGATACGCAGTATTTT. The V and J genes are TRBV30 and TRBJ2-3; 8 bases fit TRBD1. V was clipped by 0 bases and J by 1 base; unmatched bases: 3. CDR1 and CDR2 from the germline V gene are GTSNPN and SVGIG (reference sequence). The length of the CDR3 is 15 residues. The full variable domain, completed using reference TRBV30 and TRBJ2-3, is SQTIHQWPATLVQPVGSPLSLECTVEGTSNPNLYWYRQAAGRGLQLLFYSVGIGQISSEVPQNLSASRPQDRQFILSSKKLLLSDSGFYLCAWSVLDRGTDTQYFGPGTRLTVL.

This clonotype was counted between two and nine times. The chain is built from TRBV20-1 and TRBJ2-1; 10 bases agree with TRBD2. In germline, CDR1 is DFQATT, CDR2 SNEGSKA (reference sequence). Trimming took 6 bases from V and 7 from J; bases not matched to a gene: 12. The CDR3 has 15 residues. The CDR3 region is CSARVGVAGGNEQFF. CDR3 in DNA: TGCAGTGCCCGGGTCGGAGTAGCGGGAGGAAATGAGCAGTTCTTC.

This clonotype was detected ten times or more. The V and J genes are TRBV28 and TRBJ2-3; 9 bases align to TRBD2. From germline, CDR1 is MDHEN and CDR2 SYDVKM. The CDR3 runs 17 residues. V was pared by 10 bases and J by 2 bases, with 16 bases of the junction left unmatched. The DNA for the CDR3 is TGTGCCACCACCGCCGGGACTAGCAAAAAATACACAGATACGCAGTATTTT. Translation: CATTAGTSKKYTDTQYF.

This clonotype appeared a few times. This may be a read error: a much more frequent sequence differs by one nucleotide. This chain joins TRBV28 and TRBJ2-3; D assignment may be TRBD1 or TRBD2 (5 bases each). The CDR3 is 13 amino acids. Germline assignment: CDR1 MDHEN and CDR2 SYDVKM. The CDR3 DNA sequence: TGTGCCAGCCGGGATAGGGGCACAGATGCGCAGTATTTT. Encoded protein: CASRDRGTDAQYF.